Presented here are 3 T cell receptor beta chains from one specimen sequenced in a study of cytomegalovirus exposure and HLA in healthy donors. TCRdb's table, derived via immunoSEQ multiplex PCR, lists solely in-frame clones and lacks some. Here the sample spans under 350,000 clones, 86% being singletons. The sequenced material came from PBMCs. These receptors came from a woman aged 18-29 years in good health and CMV-seronegative.

The chain employs TRBV6-1 and TRBJ1-2; D may be TRBD1 (6 bases). This CDR3 is built from 13 residues. V was pared by 8 bases and J by 8 bases, with 18 bases between. Germline CDR1 and CDR2: MNHNS and SASEGT. The CDR3: CASDRTETFGYTF. CDR3 nucleotide sequence: TGTGCCAGCGATCGGACAGAAACCTTCGGCTACACCTTC.

J is TRBJ2-1 and V is TRBV7-3; 9 nucleotides match TRBD2. The CDR3 covers 17 residues. V shed 4 bases and J 7 bases; nucleotides not matched to a gene: 14. Germline lookup yields CDR1 SGHTA and CDR2 FQGTGA. This chain's CDR3 is CASSSQPLAGRPNEQFF. DNA for the CDR3: TGTGCCAGCAGCTCCCAGCCGCTAGCGGGGAGACCTAATGAGCAGTTCTTC.

This chain joins TRBV11-2 and TRBJ2-7; 7 bases are a match to TRBD1. After removal of 0 bases from V and 3 bases from J, the junction contained 5 bases not matched to a gene. The CDR3 is 15 amino acids. Per the germline V gene, CDR1 is SGHAT and CDR2 is FQNNGV. CDR3 DNA sequence: TGTGCCAGCAGCTTAGAGACAGGGTCTAACTACGAGCAGTACTTC. It translates to CASSLETGSNYEQYF.